Below are 8 T cell receptor beta chains sequenced from a single sample in a study of blood T cell repertoires in COVID-19. Measured with immunoSEQ multiplex PCR; TCRdb has only the in-frame clones, and not every one. The data hold about 150,000 clones, with around 80% observed a single time. The specimen sequenced was PBMCs or T cells enriched from blood (not recorded which). The receptors were sampled from a man in his 70s who had been exposed to COVID-19.

The rearrangement joins TRBV6-5 to TRBJ1-6; weak D call: TRBD1 (5 bases). The CDR3 is 12 amino acids. The V gene lost 5 bases and the J gene lost 13 bases, with 12 bases spanning the gap. Per the germline V gene, CDR1 is MNHEY and CDR2 is SVGAGI. The CDR3, as DNA: TGTGCCAGCAGTCCCGTTGGGGCGCCCCTCCACTTT. Amino acids: CASSPVGAPLHF.

The chain employs TRBV18 and TRBJ1-5; D is perhaps TRBD1 (5 bases). Germline V gene lookup returns CDR1 KGHSH and CDR2 LQKENI. V lost 4 bases to trimming and J lost 0 bases, with 10 bases between them. The CDR3 totals 15 residues. CDR3 DNA sequence: TGTGCCAGCTCACGGGGACTGAATAGCAATCAGCCCCAGCATTTT. It translates to CASSRGLNSNQPQHF.

J is TRBJ1-2 and V is TRBV5-8, with D possibly matching TRBD1 (6 bases). Germline CDR1 and CDR2: SGHTS and YDEGEE. The CDR3 is made up of 14 amino acids. Trimming removed 0 bases from V and 0 bases from J, with 6 bases in between. The CDR3 spells CASSLGTANYGYTF. The CDR3 DNA sequence: TGTGCCAGCAGCTTGGGGACAGCTAACTATGGCTACACCTTC.

This chain links TRBV6-5 with TRBJ2-3; tentative D call: TRBD2 (5 bases). The CDR3 length is 14 residues. Trimming stripped 5 bases from V and 1 base from J, with 10 bases between. Germline V gives CDR1 MNHEY, CDR2 SVGAGI. DNA for the CDR3: TGTGCCAGCAGTCCAGACTACCGCACAGATACGCAGTATTTT. Protein sequence: CASSPDYRTDTQYF.

V and J are TRBV4-3 and TRBJ2-7; the D gene is possibly TRBD2 (6 bases). Germline CDR1 and CDR2: LGHNA and YSLEER. V lost 1 base and J 0 bases, leaving 10 bases between the germline ends. The CDR3 consists of 15 residues. The CDR3 here is CASSQGLDSSYEQYF. CDR3 DNA: TGCGCCAGCAGCCAAGGACTAGACAGCTCCTACGAGCAGTACTTC.

The chain combines TRBV3-1 (or the pseudogene TRBV3-2) with TRBJ2-2; unclear D gene. Germline CDR1 is LGHDT and CDR2 is YNNKEL (reference sequence). The CDR3 has 12 amino acids. V was trimmed by 5 bases and J by 6 bases, leaving 7 bases between them. CDR3 bases: TGTGCCAGCAGCTTAGCTTCCGGGGAGCTGTTTTTT. Protein product: CASSLASGELFF.

The CDR3 region has the DNA TGTGCCACCTGGACAGACTATGGCTACACCTTC. Translating gives CATWTDYGYTF. The chain is built from TRBV28 and TRBJ1-2; tentative D call: TRBD1 (6 bases). In germline, CDR1 is MDHEN, CDR2 SYDVKM. Trimming took off 10 bases at V and 3 bases at J, with 9 bases between the two ends. The length of the CDR3 is 11 residues.

This chain joins TRBV13 and TRBJ1-6; TRBD1 matches 9 bases. After removal of 1 base from V and 9 bases from J, the junction contained 4 bases not matched to a gene. This CDR3 has 15 residues. Germline V lookup: CDR1 PRHDT, CDR2 FYEKMQ (reference sequence). CDR3 DNA sequence: TGTGCCAGCAGCTTAGTTGGGACAGGGAGTTCACCCCTCCACTTT. Amino acid sequence: CASSLVGTGSSPLHF.